What follows are 11 T cell receptor beta chains derived from one specimen sequenced in a study of coeliac disease. TCRdb keeps only in-frame clones here, not all; method: immunoSEQ multiplex PCR. Of 1,300 or so clones detected, around 62% appear once; the ten largest clones hold about 24%. Sequencing was done on a sample of intraepithelial lymphocytes from the gut. The receptors derive from a man aged 65-85 years without celiac disease.

V gene TRBV6-1 combines with J gene TRBJ2-5, with D tentatively TRBD2 (5 bases). Germline V lookup: CDR1 MNHNS, CDR2 SASEGT. Trimming removed 6 bases from V and 3 bases from J, with 14 bases in between. This CDR3 contains 14 residues. The CDR3 reads CASSASWGEETQYF. The DNA of the CDR3 is TGTGCCAGCAGCGCCTCGTGGGGAGAAGAGACCCAGTACTTC.

The CDR3 region has the DNA TGTGCCAGCTCACCCGCGATGAACACTGAAGCTTTCTTT. Amino acids: CASSPAMNTEAFF. The chain employs TRBV18 and TRBJ1-1, with D unresolved. The CDR3 has 13 amino acids. Trimming took off 3 bases at V and 0 bases at J, with 5 bases between the two ends. Germline-derived CDR1 and CDR2 are KGHSH and LQKENI. Combining the CDR3 with reference TRBV18 and TRBJ1-1 gives the whole variable domain NAGVMQNPRHLVRRRGQEARLRCSPMKGHSHVYWYRQLPEEGLKFMVYLQKENIIDESGMPKERFSAEFPKEGPSILRIQQVVRGDSAAYFCASSPAMNTEAFFGQGTRLTVV.

This clone was counted only a few times. CDR3 coding DNA: TGTGCCAGCTCACCACGATCGGGGGCCTACGAGCAGTACTTC. Translated, it gives CASSPRSGAYEQYF. The rearrangement links TRBV18 to TRBJ2-7; the D gene is possibly TRBD2 (6 bases). V was clipped by 1 base and J by 2 bases, with 9 bases between them. The CDR3 is 14 amino acids. CDR1 and CDR2 from the germline V gene are KGHSH and LQKENI.

This chain uses TRBV4-1 with TRBJ2-7, with D possibly matching TRBD2 (6 bases). V gave up 1 base and J gave up 2 bases, with 15 bases separating them. In germline, CDR1 is MGHRA, CDR2 YSYEKL. The length of the CDR3 is 16 residues. CDR3 DNA: TGCGCCAGCAGCCAAGTCCCCGGGGGAGGCCCCTACGAGCAGTACTTC. Translated, it gives CASSQVPGGGPYEQYF.

The J gene is TRBJ2-2, the V gene TRBV5-8; D perhaps matches TRBD2 (5 bases). Looked up from germline, CDR1 is SGHTS and CDR2 is YDEGEE. The CDR3 runs to 14 residues. Trimming took 1 base from V and 5 from J, leaving 9 bases between them. CDR3: CASSLLRVTGELFF. In DNA form, the CDR3 reads TGTGCCAGCAGCTTGTTGAGGGTTACCGGGGAGCTGTTTTTT.

The J gene is TRBJ1-6, the V gene TRBV10-3, with 8 bases fitting TRBD1. Germline V gene sequence: CDR1 ENHRY, CDR2 SYGVKD. The CDR3 loop spans 13 amino acids. V lost 3 bases to trimming and J lost 9 bases; unmatched junction nucleotides: 1. CDR3 protein: CAISEGTGSPLHF. The CDR3 nucleotides are TGTGCCATCAGTGAAGGGACAGGTTCACCCCTCCACTTT.

V and J are TRBV4-2 and TRBJ2-1, with 10 bases lining up with TRBD2. The CDR3 sequence is 15 residues long. CDR1 and CDR2 (germline): LGHNA, YNFKEQ. The junction had 4 bases not matched to a gene; V was cut back by 4 bases and J by 4 bases. The CDR3 bases are TGTGCCAGCAGCCCTCTAGCGGGGGAATACAATGAGCAGTTCTTC. Encoded protein: CASSPLAGEYNEQFF.

The chain employs TRBV28 and TRBJ2-5, with no clear D. The CDR3 runs 15 residues. The V gene's germline CDR1 is MDHEN and CDR2 SYDVKM. V lost 5 bases and J lost 1, with 14 bases in between. CDR3 sequence (DNA): TGTGCCAGCAGTAGTTCTCCACTTCCCCAAGAGACCCAGTACTTC. It yields the protein CASSSSPLPQETQYF. Based on the CDR3 plus reference TRBV28 and TRBJ2-5, the full variable domain is DVKVTQSSRYLVKRTGEKVFLECVQDMDHENMFWYRQDPGLGLRLIYFSYDVKMKEKGDIPEGYSVSREKKERFSLILESASTNQTSMYLCASSSSPLPQETQYFGPGTRLLVL.

The chain uses TRBV7-9 and TRBJ2-5; D is uncertain. V was cut by 4 bases and J by 2 bases, with 11 bases left in between. Per the germline V gene, CDR1 is SEHNR and CDR2 is FQNEAQ (reference sequence). The CDR3 has 14 residues. CDR3 in DNA: TGTGCCAGCAGCTCCCGACTTTCGCAAGAGACCCAGTACTTC. It yields the protein CASSSRLSQETQYF. Full variable domain (outside the CDR3, taken from reference TRBV7-9 and TRBJ2-5): DTGVSQNPRHKITKRGQNVTFRCDPISEHNRLYWYRQTLGQGPEFLTYFQNEAQLEKSRLLSDRFSAERPKGSFSTLEIQRTEQGDSAMYLCASSSRLSQETQYFGPGTRLLVL.

The genes are TRBV5-1 and TRBJ2-3; 9 nucleotides match TRBD1. CDR1 and CDR2 (germline): SGHRS, YFSETQ. This CDR3 contains 16 residues. After removal of 4 bases from V and 5 bases from J, the junction contained 11 bases not matched to a gene. CDR3 DNA sequence: TGCGCCAGCAGCCTCCGGGGGACAGGGAGTGGAGATACGCAGTATTTT. This codes for CASSLRGTGSGDTQYF.

The chain combines TRBV15 with TRBJ1-2; 11 nucleotides align to TRBD1. The CDR3 has 14 residues. Germline V gives CDR1 LNHNV, CDR2 YYDKDF (reference sequence). V gave up 5 bases and J gave up 8 bases; unmatched junction bases: 7. The CDR3 coding sequence is TGTGCCACCAGCCCCAGGACAGGGGGCCGGGGCTACACCTTC. This sequence encodes CATSPRTGGRGYTF.